This TCR beta chain was observed in a study of blood T cell repertoires in COVID-19. Assay used: immunoSEQ multiplex PCR; TCRdb lists only in-frame clones, some missing. The table records approximately 480,000 clones, 87% of them present only once. Losses at the gene ends were 0 bases for V and 2 bases for J; bases not matched to a gene: 2. The CDR3 runs to 16 residues. Germline V gene lookup returns CDR1 LNHNV and CDR2 YYDKDF (reference sequence). Enrollees, about 18 to 95 years old, lived in 24 US areas. Participant reports of clinical history set cohort assignment. Sequencing was performed on PBMCs or T cells enriched from blood (not recorded which). The chain couples TRBV15 to TRBJ1-4; TRBD1 agrees at 8 bases. This clonotype was obtained from a woman in her late teens or twenties who had recovered from COVID-19. For the CDR3, the DNA is TGTGCCACCAGCAGAGACCGGACAGGGACTAATGAAAAACTGTTTTTT. It yields the protein CATSRDRTGTNEKLFF.